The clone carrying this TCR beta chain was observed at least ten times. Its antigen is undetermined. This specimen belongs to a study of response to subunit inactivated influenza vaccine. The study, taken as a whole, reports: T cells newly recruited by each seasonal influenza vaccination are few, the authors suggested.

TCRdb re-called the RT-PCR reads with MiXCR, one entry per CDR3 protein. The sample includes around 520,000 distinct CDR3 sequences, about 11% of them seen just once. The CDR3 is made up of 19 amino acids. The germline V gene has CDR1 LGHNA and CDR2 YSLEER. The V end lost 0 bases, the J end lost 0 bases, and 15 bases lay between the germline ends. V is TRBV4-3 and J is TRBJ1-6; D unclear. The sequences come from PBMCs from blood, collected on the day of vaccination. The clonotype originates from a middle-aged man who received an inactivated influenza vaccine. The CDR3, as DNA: TGCGCCAGCAGCCAAGAGGTGTCGGGCAAGAGCTCCTATAATTCACCCCTCCACTTT. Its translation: CASSQEVSGKSSYNSPLHF.